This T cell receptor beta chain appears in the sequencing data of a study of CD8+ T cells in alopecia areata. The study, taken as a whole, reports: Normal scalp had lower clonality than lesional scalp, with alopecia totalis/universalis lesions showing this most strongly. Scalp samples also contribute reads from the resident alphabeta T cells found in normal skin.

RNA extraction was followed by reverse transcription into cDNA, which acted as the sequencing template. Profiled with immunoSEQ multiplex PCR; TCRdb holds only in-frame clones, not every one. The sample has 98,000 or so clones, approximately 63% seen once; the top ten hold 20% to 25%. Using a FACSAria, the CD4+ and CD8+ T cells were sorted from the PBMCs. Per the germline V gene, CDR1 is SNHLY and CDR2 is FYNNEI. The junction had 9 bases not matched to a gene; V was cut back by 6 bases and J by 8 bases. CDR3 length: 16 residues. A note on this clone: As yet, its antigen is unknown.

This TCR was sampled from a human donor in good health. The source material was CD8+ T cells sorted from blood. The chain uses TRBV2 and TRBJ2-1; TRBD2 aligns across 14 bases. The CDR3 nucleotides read TGTGCCAGCAGACGACTAGCGGGGGGGCCTTCGGATGAGCAGTTCTTC. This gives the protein CASRRLAGGPSDEQFF.